This is a list of T cell receptor beta chains from one sample in a study of patients and donors after allogeneic stem cell transplantation. TCRdb redid the calling of the RT-PCR reads with MiXCR, one entry per CDR3 protein. Seen here are approximately 200,000 distinct CDR3 sequences, 38% observed once, and the top ten hold around 10%. Sample: blood, either unsorted or a sorted T cell fraction (not recorded which). The receptors shown here come from a human donor who was either an allogeneic HSCT recipient or a stem cell or donor lymphocyte infusion donor (not recorded which). It is not recorded whose cells these are; they may come from a transplant donor. Each CDR3 is given with its conserved first and last residue. D genes are given only for firm matches. Size is omitted from some rows. Given values are once, few, many or a class for expanded clones.

-	-	TRBJ1-3	TRBV3-1	CASSQIDGRNTIYF	TGTGCCAGCAGCCAAATTGACGGGAGAAACACCATATATTTT
-	-	TRBJ1-2	TRBV7-8	CASSVLLRQPYYGYTF	TGTGCCAGCAGCGTTCTTCTGAGACAGCCTTATTATGGCTACACCTTC
few	-	TRBJ2-7	TRBV9	CASSVGTLTYEQYF	TGTGCCAGCAGCGTGGGAACTCTAACCTACGAGCAGTACTTC
few	-	TRBJ1-2	TRBV27	CASSLLRPGLNYGYTF	TGTGCCAGCAGTTTATTGCGCCCGGGGTTGAACTATGGCTACACCTTC
few	TRBD1	TRBJ1-1	TRBV15	CATSVRDRGLNTEAFF	TGTGCCACCAGCGTCCGGGACAGGGGGTTAAACACTGAAGCTTTCTTT
-	TRBD1	TRBJ2-4	TRBV13	CASSATGTGNDIQYF	TGTGCCAGCAGCGCGACCGGGACAGGGAACGACATTCAGTACTTC
-	-	TRBJ2-5	TRBV4-1	CASSQGQFRRPFQETQYF	TGCGCCAGCAGCCAAGGGCAATTCCGACGGCCGTTCCAAGAGACCCAGTACTTC
-	-	TRBJ2-6	TRBV3-1	CASSQDILHTQANVLTF	TGTGCCAGCAGCCAAGATATACTACACACGCAGGCCAACGTCCTGACTTTC
few	TRBD1	TRBJ1-3	TRBV12-3/TRBV12-4	CASSLGTGPTSSGNTIYF	TGTGCCAGCAGTTTGGGGACAGGGCCGACTTCCTCTGGAAACACCATATATTTT
-	-	TRBJ1-1	TRBV9	CASSVDGGGTEAFF	TGTGCCAGCAGCGTAGACGGAGGGGGCACTGAAGCTTTCTTT
-	-	TRBJ1-3	TRBV2	CAVAIGDSGNTIYF	TGTGCCGTAGCGATTGGGGACTCTGGAAACACCATATATTTT
-	-	TRBJ1-2	TRBV5-5	CASTPGAAGYGYTF	TGTGCCAGCACCCCAGGGGCGGCGGGTTATGGCTACACCTTC
few	-	TRBJ1-5	TRBV20-1	CSARDRGHQPQHF	TGCAGTGCTAGAGACAGGGGACATCAGCCCCAGCATTTT
-	-	TRBJ1-4	TRBV12-3/TRBV12-4	CASSPRTEEKLFF	TGTGCCAGCAGTCCTCGGACTGAAGAAAAACTGTTTTTT
few	TRBD1	TRBJ1-3	TRBV7-8	CASSLVRTGLSGNTIYF	TGTGCCAGCAGCTTAGTAAGGACAGGGCTCTCTGGAAACACCATATATTTT
few	-	TRBJ1-3	TRBV20-1	CSATPWQRGSGNTIYF	TGCAGTGCCACGCCCTGGCAAAGGGGCTCTGGAAACACCATATATTTT
-	-	TRBJ1-6	TRBV5-1	CASSLAGTERSPLHF	TGCGCCAGCAGCTTGGCGGGTACGGAGAGATCACCCCTCCACTTT